Listed below are T cell receptor beta chains from one sample, sequenced in a study of blood T cell repertoires in COVID-19. Generated by immunoSEQ multiplex PCR, the TCRdb table keeps only in-frame clones and is missing some. The sample has some 150,000 clones; around 90% are singletons. Source material: peripheral blood. These receptors were obtained from a woman aged 55-69 years with active or convalescent COVID-19. The CDR3 runs from the conserved cysteine through the conserved F or W. The order of the fields is D gene, J gene, clone size, V gene, CDR3 DNA, CDR3 protein. A D gene is named only where the DNA matches it firmly. The size of a clone is reported for some rows only, either as once, few or many, or as a class for expanded clones.

>-|TRBJ1-5|-|TRBV2
TGTGCCAGCAGACCCACAGGGAATCAGCCCCAGCATTTT
CASRPTGNQPQHF
>-|TRBJ1-3|-|TRBV4-3
TGCGCCAGCAGCCAAGATGTTTGGGGAGGTGACACCATATATTTT
CASSQDVWGGDTIYF
>-|TRBJ1-5|-|TRBV7-9
TGTGCCAGCAGCCCGCAGAGCAATCAGCCCCAGCATTTT
CASSPQSNQPQHF
>-|TRBJ2-2|-|TRBV5-1
TGCGCCAGCAGCTTAGTCAGGGCGAACACCGGGGAGCTGTTTTTT
CASSLVRANTGELFF
>-|TRBJ2-2|-|TRBV5-6
TGTGCCAGCAGCCGTTTCGAGGGTATGAACGGGGAGCTGTTTTTT
CASSRFEGMNGELFF
>TRBD2|TRBJ2-5|-|TRBV18
TGTGCCAGCTTCCGGGACCGGGGGGAAGAGACCCAGTACTTC
CASFRDRGEETQYF
>TRBD1|TRBJ1-6|-|TRBV3-1/TRBV3-2
TGTGCCAGCAGCTCCTCGGGACAGGGAATCCCCTTCTATAATTCACCCCTCCACTTT
CASSSSGQGIPFYNSPLHF
>-|TRBJ1-4|-|TRBV5-4
TGTGCCAGCAGCTTGGCTTTGGGAGCTAATGAAAAACTGTTTTTT
CASSLALGANEKLFF
>TRBD1|TRBJ1-1|-|TRBV19
TGTGCCAGTAGTATAGGGACAGGGCAAACTGAAGCTTTCTTT
CASSIGTGQTEAFF
>TRBD1|TRBJ1-1|-|TRBV5-1
TGCGCCAGCAGCCAAGATAACAGGGGCACTGAAGCTTTCTTT
CASSQDNRGTEAFF
>-|TRBJ1-1|few|TRBV6-5
TGTGCCAGCACACCACAATCGACTTCGAACACTGAAGCTTTCTTT
CASTPQSTSNTEAFF
>-|TRBJ2-6|-|TRBV9
TGTGCCAGCAGCGCCCAGACCCAGGGTTTCTTGGCTGGGGCCAACGTCCTGACTTTC
CASSAQTQGFLAGANVLTF
>-|TRBJ1-3|once|TRBV5-1
TGCGCCAGCAGCTCCGACAGCGGAAACACCATATATTTT
CASSSDSGNTIYF
>TRBD1|TRBJ2-7|-|TRBV14
TGTGCCAGCAGCCCGACAGGGGGGTACGAGCAGTACTTC
CASSPTGGYEQYF
>TRBD1|TRBJ2-7|-|TRBV10-3
TGTGCCATCAGTGAGCCGGGACAGGGGTCCTACGAGCAGTACTTC
CAISEPGQGSYEQYF
>-|TRBJ1-5|-|TRBV2
TGTGCCAGCAGTGGATCTGCGGGCAATCAGCCCCAGCATTTT
CASSGSAGNQPQHF
>TRBD1|TRBJ2-7|-|TRBV6-2/TRBV6-3
TGTGCCAGCACCCCGACAGGGTTCCACGAGCAGTACTTC
CASTPTGFHEQYF
>TRBD1|TRBJ1-4|-|TRBV4-1
TGCGCCAGCAGCCAAGAGACGTCGGGACAGAATGAAAAACTGTTTTTT
CASSQETSGQNEKLFF
>-|TRBJ1-4|-|TRBV14
TGTGCCAGCAGCCCGGGGGGTGAAAAACTGTTTTTT
CASSPGGEKLFF
>-|TRBJ1-6|-|TRBV18
TGTGCCAGCTCAGCTATCCCGGGTAGAAATAATTCACCCCTCCACTTT
CASSAIPGRNNSPLHF
>-|TRBJ1-3|few|TRBV5-6
TGTGCCAGCAGCTTTCTTAACACCATATATTTT
CASSFLNTIYF
>TRBD1|TRBJ1-1|-|TRBV7-9
TGTGCCAGCAGCACCGGACAGGGGGCGGGCACTGAAGCTTTCTTT
CASSTGQGAGTEAFF
>-|TRBJ2-7|-|TRBV14
TGTGCCAGCAGCCAAATGGCGTCTAGCTTCCACGAGCAGTACTTC
CASSQMASSFHEQYF
>TRBD1|TRBJ1-2|-|TRBV10-3
TGTGCCATCAGTGCACTCTCCGAGGGACAGGGGTATGGCTACACCTTC
CAISALSEGQGYGYTF
>TRBD2|TRBJ2-3|-|TRBV4-1
TGCGCCAGCAGCCAAGATCGGCGGGGGGGCATTGATACGCAGTATTTT
CASSQDRRGGIDTQYF
>-|TRBJ2-7|-|TRBV5-6
TGTGCCAGCAGCTTGGCGGGGGGCCCCTACGAGCAGTACTTC
CASSLAGGPYEQYF
>-|TRBJ2-5|-|TRBV21-1
TGTGCCAGCACTTCCTGGTGTAGGACGAGGGTGCTGGAGACCCAGTACTTC
CASTSWCRTRVLETQYF
>-|TRBJ2-7|-|TRBV4-3
TGCGCCAGCAGCCATGGGGCGAGTGAGCAGTACTTC
CASSHGASEQYF
>TRBD1|TRBJ1-5|-|TRBV11-2
TGTGCCAGCAGCCCGACAGGGCTGCAGCCCCAGCATTTT
CASSPTGLQPQHF
>TRBD1|TRBJ1-1|-|TRBV5-6
TGTGCCAGCAGCACGGACAGGGTAACTGAAGCTTTCTTT
CASSTDRVTEAFF
>-|TRBJ1-2|-|TRBV20-1
TGCAGTGCTAGTGTGTCAGGGTATGGCTACACCTTC
CSASVSGYGYTF
>-|TRBJ1-5|-|TRBV18
TGTGCCAGCTCACTGACACCTCCGGCGCCCCAGCATTTT
CASSLTPPAPQHF
>TRBD2|TRBJ2-5|-|TRBV7-2
TGTGCCAGCAGCTTATCGGGCAGGGAGGGGGAGACCCAGTACTTC
CASSLSGREGETQYF
>-|TRBJ2-7|-|TRBV7-2
TGTGCCAGCAGCTTTGAGGGGACAGAGCAGTACTTC
CASSFEGTEQYF
>-|TRBJ2-7|-|TRBV29-1
TGCAGCGTTGAAGAGCAGGGGTGGGACGAGCAGTACTTC
CSVEEQGWDEQYF
>-|TRBJ1-4|-|TRBV27
TGTGCCAGCAGTTTAAGGCAGGGAACCCAAAAACTGTTTTTT
CASSLRQGTQKLFF
>-|TRBJ1-4|-|TRBV7-2
TGTGCCAGCAGCCCCGCGGGCGGTACCAGAGAAAAACTGTTTTTT
CASSPAGGTREKLFF
>TRBD1|TRBJ1-5|few|TRBV7-2
TGTGCCAGCAGCTACCTGGGGACAGGGTATCAGCCCCAGCATTTT
CASSYLGTGYQPQHF
>-|TRBJ1-3|few|TRBV4-3
TGCGCCAGCAGCCAAGAATATTTCGGGCAGGGGGGAAACACCATATATTTT
CASSQEYFGQGGNTIYF
>-|TRBJ1-2|-|TRBV6-5
TGTGCCAGCAGATCGGACATATTTCCCTATGGCTACACCTTC
CASRSDIFPYGYTF
>TRBD2|TRBJ2-1|-|TRBV11-2
TGTGCCAGCAGCACCGGGACTCGGGGGGGCAATGAGCAGTTCTTC
CASSTGTRGGNEQFF
>TRBD2|TRBJ2-7|-|TRBV6-5
TGTGCCAGCAGTCCTTTTAGCGGGGGCATCTACGAGCAGTACTTC
CASSPFSGGIYEQYF
>-|TRBJ1-3|-|TRBV2
TGTGCCAGCAGTGAATCGGGTGGCTCTGGAAACACCATATATTTT
CASSESGGSGNTIYF
>TRBD1|TRBJ1-3|once|TRBV18
TGTGCCAGCTCCCCCAGTCCCGGGACAGGGAAGTCTGGAAACACCATATATTTT
CASSPSPGTGKSGNTIYF
>-|TRBJ2-5|-|TRBV7-8
TGTGCCAGCACCCCCTTTCGAGGGCTTGTCCAAGAGACCCAGTACTTC
CASTPFRGLVQETQYF
>-|TRBJ2-7|-|TRBV5-5
TGTGCCAGCAGTCCCATAACTGGTTACGAGCAGTACTTC
CASSPITGYEQYF
>-|TRBJ1-4|-|TRBV4-1
TGCGCCAGCAGCCAAGATCAAAGGGGGGGGGAAAAACTGTTTTTT
CASSQDQRGGEKLFF
>TRBD1|TRBJ1-4|-|TRBV4-3
TGCGCCAGCAGCCGGGGACAGGGGGAACTGTTTTTT
CASSRGQGELFF
>-|TRBJ2-5|once|TRBV30
TGTGCCTGGAGTGTATGGAGAGAGACCCAGTACTTC
CAWSVWRETQYF
>TRBD1|TRBJ1-6|-|TRBV10-3
TGTGCCATCAGGGGGACAGTTTTTGATTCACCCCTCCACTTT
CAIRGTVFDSPLHF
>-|TRBJ2-5|-|TRBV19
TGTGCCAGTAGTTCGACTCCCCGGGAGACCCAGTACTTC
CASSSTPRETQYF
>TRBD1|TRBJ2-1|-|TRBV27
TGTGCCAGCAGTTCCGGGGGACAGGGGGGCGGTGAGCAGTTCTTC
CASSSGGQGGGEQFF
>-|TRBJ1-4|-|TRBV4-1
TGCGCCAGCAGCCTAAGAGGGGGTAATGAAAAACTGTTTTTT
CASSLRGGNEKLFF